The present TCR beta chain was sequenced within a study of beta chain features in type 1 diabetes. The entirety of the isolated RNA underwent reverse transcription, so expressed TCRB transcripts were sequenced. The assay was immunoSEQ multiplex PCR, and TCRdb's table has in-frame clones only and misses some. The sample shows more than 8,500 clones, approximately 80% of them seen only once. V dropped 7 bases and J dropped 0 bases, with 6 bases sitting between them. Germline values: CDR1 LNHDA, CDR2 SQIVND (reference sequence). The CDR3 runs to 12 residues. This TCR was recovered from a woman aged 18-29 years in good health. This chain joins TRBV19 and TRBJ1-2; D not certain. Specimen: Tregs from blood. The CDR3 is CASIAANYGYTF. The CDR3 coding sequence is TGTGCCAGTATTGCGGCTAACTATGGCTACACCTTC.